The 25 T cell receptor beta chains given below trace back to one sample, sequenced in a study of T-cell memory formation after mild COVID-19. TCRdb recomputed calls from the 5' RACE reads with MiXCR, one row per CDR3 protein. The repertoire includes hundreds of thousands of distinct CDR3 sequences, roughly 18% of them detected once, and 12% sits in the top ten. Specimen: PBMCs or a T cell subset sorted from them (not recorded which). The receptors stem from an adult woman who had mild COVID-19 (a few samples of this study predate the infection). Cell type and time point are not known.

This clonotype has at least ten counts. This chain joins TRBV7-9 and TRBJ2-1; D is unresolved. CDR1 SEHNR and CDR2 FQNEAQ come from the germline V gene (reference sequence). Trimming pared 1 base from V and 6 bases from J, leaving 7 bases between. The CDR3 totals 13 residues. The CDR3 region has the DNA TGTGCCAGCAGCTTAGGAGGTAGCAATGAGCAGTTCTTC. It yields the protein CASSLGGSNEQFF.

The rearrangement links TRBV7-2 to TRBJ2-7; tentative D call: TRBD2 (5 bases). Germline CDR1 SGHTA, CDR2 FQGNSA. Trimming cost V 11 bases and J 0 bases, with 17 bases left between them. The CDR3 extends over 14 amino acids. Here the CDR3 DNA reads TGTGCCTCCACTTCGGTCGGGGACTCCTACGAGCAGTACTTC. As protein: CASTSVGDSYEQYF.

J is TRBJ2-7 and V is TRBV5-1; 11 nucleotides match TRBD2. V dropped 2 bases and J dropped 2; count of bases not matched to a gene: 3. Germline V gene lookup returns CDR1 SGHRS and CDR2 YFSETQ. The CDR3 is 15 residues long. CDR3 bases: TGCGCCAGCAGCTTTGCTAGCGGGGGGCCCTACGAGCAGTACTTC. Its translation: CASSFASGGPYEQYF.

This clonotype occurred a few times. This chain links TRBV6-2 or TRBV6-3 with TRBJ1-5; D perhaps matches TRBD1 (6 bases). V shed 6 bases and J shed 2 bases, with 11 bases lying between them. The germline V gene has CDR1 MNHEY and CDR2 SVGEGT. The CDR3 is 14 amino acids. CDR3 sequence reads: CASRGGTGNQPQHF. The CDR3 DNA sequence: TGTGCCAGCAGAGGGGGAACGGGCAATCAGCCCCAGCATTTT.

This clonotype has at least ten counts. The chain carries TRBV5-1 and TRBJ1-2; the D is unclear. Germline V gene data show CDR1 as SGHRS and CDR2 as YFSETQ. The CDR3 totals 13 residues. Trimming shortened V by 4 bases and J by 2 bases, and 9 bases separated the two germline ends. As DNA, the CDR3 is TGCGCCAGCAGCCGCGACACGAACTATGGCTACACCTTC. Protein sequence: CASSRDTNYGYTF.

J is TRBJ1-2 and V is TRBV19; D remains ambiguous. Trimming took off 5 bases at V and 3 bases at J, with 10 bases between the two ends. Germline V gives CDR1 LNHDA, CDR2 SQIVND (reference sequence). This CDR3 region has 13 residues. CDR3 nucleotides: TGTGCCAGTAGTCCAAAATTAGACTATGGCTACACCTTC. Translated: CASSPKLDYGYTF.

This chain joins TRBV7-3 and TRBJ1-1; a possible D gene is TRBD1 (5 bases). The V end lost 5 bases, the J end lost 1 base, and 11 bases lay between the germline ends. This CDR3 is 14 amino acids long. Per germline, CDR1 SGHTA and CDR2 FQGTGA. Here the CDR3 reads CASSPLQANTEAFF. The CDR3 coding sequence is TGTGCCAGCAGCCCATTACAGGCGAACACTGAAGCTTTCTTT.

The rearrangement uses TRBV7-9 and TRBJ1-4, with D possibly TRBD1 on 5 matching bases. CDR1 is SEHNR and CDR2 is FQNEAQ in the germline V gene (reference sequence). V lost 3 bases and J lost 8, with 13 bases in between. The CDR3 totals 14 residues. CDR3 DNA: TGTGCCAGCAGCTTGGGTCAGGGATTGGAAAAACTGTTTTTT. It translates to CASSLGQGLEKLFF.

This clonotype was seen a handful of times. CDR3: CAISGWEGNSPLHF. The CDR3 nucleotides read TGTGCCATCAGTGGATGGGAGGGAAATTCACCCCTCCACTTT. This chain connects TRBV10-3 to TRBJ1-6; D remains ambiguous. Trimming took off 4 bases at V and 7 bases at J, with 11 bases between the two ends. The CDR3 has 14 residues. The germline V gene encodes CDR1 ENHRY and CDR2 SYGVKD.

Ten or more counts support this clonotype. The V and J genes are TRBV12-3 or TRBV12-4 and TRBJ1-6; 11 bases are shared with TRBD1. With 6 bases clipped from V and 9 bases from J, the junction kept 13 bases outside the gene matches. This CDR3 comprises 17 residues. CDR3 nucleotides: TGTGCCAGCAGCCCGGGACAGGGGGACCTATTGGGTTCACCCCTCCACTTT. Protein sequence: CASSPGQGDLLGSPLHF.

The chain links TRBV7-2 to TRBJ1-3; D ambiguous. Trimming left V 1 base short and J 0 bases short, with 7 bases between. The CDR3 is 15 residues long. CDR1 SGHTA and CDR2 FQGNSA come from the germline V gene. CDR3 sequence: CASSLVESSGNTIYF. The CDR3 coding sequence is TGTGCCAGCAGCTTAGTAGAGAGCTCTGGAAACACCATATATTTT.

This clonotype has more than one count but fewer than ten. This chain joins TRBV7-3 and TRBJ2-7; D is perhaps TRBD1 (6 bases). In germline, CDR1 is SGHTA, CDR2 FQGTGA. V lost 5 bases to trimming and J lost 1 base, with 15 bases between them. The CDR3 is 15 residues long. CDR3 nucleotide sequence: TGTGCCAGCAGCCTACCACAGGGTGATTCCTACGAGCAGTACTTC. It is translated as CASSLPQGDSYEQYF.

The J gene is TRBJ1-1, the V gene TRBV6-1; possible D gene TRBD1, 5 bases. Germline CDR1 and CDR2: MNHNS and SASEGT. This CDR3 contains 16 residues. Trimming pared 4 bases from V and 1 base from J, leaving 16 bases between. The CDR3 region is CASSVRGWDPNTEAFF. The DNA of the CDR3 is TGTGCCAGCAGTGTAAGGGGTTGGGACCCGAACACTGAAGCTTTCTTT.

This clonotype has ten or more counts. This chain links TRBV7-9 with TRBJ2-1; 12 bases align to TRBD2. The CDR3 consists of 15 residues. The germline V gene has CDR1 SEHNR and CDR2 FQNEAQ (reference sequence). Trimming took 3 bases from V and 10 from J; bases not matched to a gene: 7. The CDR3 reads CASSFPTSGSEEQFF. In DNA, the CDR3 is TGTGCCAGCAGCTTCCCGACTAGCGGGAGTGAGGAGCAGTTCTTC. The full variable domain, its missing parts supplied by reference TRBV7-9 and TRBJ2-1, is DTGVSQNPRHKITKRGQNVTFRCDPISEHNRLYWYRQTLGQGPEFLTYFQNEAQLEKSRLLSDRFSAERPKGSFSTLEIQRTEQGDSAMYLCASSFPTSGSEEQFFGPGTRLTVL.

The rearrangement uses TRBV29-1 and TRBJ1-1; D gene uncertain. CDR1 is SQVTM, CDR2 ANQGSEA, per germline. V was shortened by 3 bases and J by 1 base, with 9 bases between the two germline ends. The CDR3 contains 13 residues. The CDR3 loop reads CSVERAANTEAFF. CDR3 coding DNA: TGCAGCGTTGAGCGGGCCGCGAACACTGAAGCTTTCTTT.

This clonotype was counted a few times. The rearrangement joins TRBV20-1 to TRBJ2-7; TRBD1 might be the D (6 bases). Trimming pared 0 bases from V and 8 bases from J, leaving 14 bases between. The CDR3 length is 13 residues. From germline, CDR1 is DFQATT and CDR2 SNEGSKA (reference sequence). CDR3: CSARDVDSPKQYF. In DNA form, the CDR3 reads TGCAGTGCTAGAGACGTGGACAGCCCTAAGCAGTACTTC.

The chain is built from TRBV29-1 and TRBJ2-3; no reliable D call. The V and J ends lost 3 bases and 2 bases respectively, with 6 bases between them. Germline lookup yields CDR1 SQVTM and CDR2 ANQGSEA. CDR3 length equals 12 residues. CDR3 sequence reads: CSVDMVTDTQYF. The CDR3, as DNA: TGCAGCGTTGATATGGTCACAGATACGCAGTATTTT.

This clonotype was observed a handful of times. This rearrangement joins TRBV18 to TRBJ2-4; TRBD1 is a possible D gene (6 bases). The V gene's germline CDR1 is KGHSH and CDR2 LQKENI. This CDR3 is 17 amino acids long. V lost 2 bases and J 0 bases, leaving 14 bases between the germline ends. The CDR3 DNA reads TGTGCCAGCTCACCAAGTTACGGACAGCTAGCCAAAAACATTCAGTACTTC. Translating it yields CASSPSYGQLAKNIQYF.

This sequence joins TRBV4-1 and TRBJ1-2; weak D call: TRBD1 (6 bases). Germline CDR1 reads MGHRA; CDR2 reads YSYEKL. The CDR3 totals 15 residues. Trimming removed 0 bases from V and 3 bases from J, with 11 bases in between. CDR3 protein: CASSQDPGHYYGYTF. The CDR3 nucleotides read TGCGCCAGCAGCCAAGACCCGGGACACTACTATGGCTACACCTTC.

The chain is built from TRBV6-6 and TRBJ2-7; D might be TRBD2 (5 bases). V was shortened by 6 bases and J by 2 bases, with 14 bases between the two germline ends. The CDR3 sequence is 14 residues long. From germline, CDR1 is MNHNY and CDR2 SVGAGI (reference sequence). In nucleotides, the CDR3 is TGTGCCAGCAGACCCTCGGGGATCGCCTACGAGCAGTACTTC. Amino acids: CASRPSGIAYEQYF.

With regard to this clonotype: This may be a read error, as it is one base from a much larger clone. V is TRBV24-1 and J is TRBJ1-5; D is perhaps TRBD1 (6 bases). From germline, CDR1 is KGHDR and CDR2 SFDVKD. CDR3 length: 14 residues. CDR3 region: CATSEGGTNKPQHF. The CDR3 DNA reads as TGTGCCACCAGTGAAGGGGGGACCAATAAGCCCCAGCATTTT.

The chain employs TRBV20-1 and TRBJ2-3; D is unresolved. The CDR3 is made up of 11 amino acids. The germline CDR1 and CDR2 sequences are DFQATT and SNEGSKA (reference sequence). DNA of the CDR3: TGCAGGGCCTCTAGCACAGATACGCAGTATTTT. Translating it yields CRASSTDTQYF.

The sample holds a few counts of this clonotype. The CDR3 is CASSLVRSLDEQFF. CDR3 coding DNA: TGTGCCAGCAGCTTAGTTAGGTCACTTGATGAGCAGTTCTTC. The chain combines TRBV7-9 with TRBJ2-1; D is undetermined. Trimming removed 1 base from V and 8 bases from J, with 12 bases in between. In germline, CDR1 is SEHNR, CDR2 FQNEAQ (reference sequence). This CDR3 is built from 14 residues.

In this sample, this clonotype turned up a few times. V and J are TRBV7-3 and TRBJ2-3, with D possibly being TRBD1 or TRBD2 (5 bases each). Germline CDR1 SGHTA, CDR2 FQGTGA. This CDR3 region has 14 residues. Trimming took off 2 bases at V and 5 bases at J, with 11 bases between the two ends. The CDR3 reads CASSLVPGGDTQYF. The CDR3 coding sequence is TGTGCCAGCAGCTTAGTCCCTGGGGGAGATACGCAGTATTTT.

This clonotype appeared a few times. J is TRBJ1-1 and V is TRBV7-9; D gene uncertain. The length of the CDR3 is 13 residues. CDR1 is SEHNR and CDR2 is FQNEAQ in the germline V gene (reference sequence). Trimming left V 2 bases short and J 1 base short, with 5 bases between. This chain's CDR3 is CASSLPRNTEAFF. Here the CDR3 DNA reads TGTGCCAGCAGCTTACCGAGGAACACTGAAGCTTTCTTT.